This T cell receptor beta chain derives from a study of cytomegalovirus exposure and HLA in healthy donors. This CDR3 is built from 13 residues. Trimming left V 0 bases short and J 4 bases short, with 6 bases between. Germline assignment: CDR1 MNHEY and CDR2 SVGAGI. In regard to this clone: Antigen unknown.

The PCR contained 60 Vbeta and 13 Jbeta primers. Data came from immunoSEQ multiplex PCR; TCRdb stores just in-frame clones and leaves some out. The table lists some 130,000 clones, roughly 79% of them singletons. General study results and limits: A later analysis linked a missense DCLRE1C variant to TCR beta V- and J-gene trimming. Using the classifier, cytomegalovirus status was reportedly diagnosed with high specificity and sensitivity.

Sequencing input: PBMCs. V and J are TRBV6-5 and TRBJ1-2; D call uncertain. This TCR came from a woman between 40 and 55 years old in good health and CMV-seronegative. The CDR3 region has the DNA TGTGCCAGCAGTTACTCTTGGGCCTATGGCTACACCTTC. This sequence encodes CASSYSWAYGYTF.